The 12 T cell receptor beta chains in this list originate from one sample, sequenced in a study of Ad26.COV2.S vaccination and SARS-CoV-2 variants. Treatment denoted: approximately 18 received Ad26.COV2.S at low or high dose, single or two shots; 5 received placebo; per-sample allocation not given. At day 63 after the first vaccine or placebo injection, samples were drawn. The data were produced by immunoSEQ multiplex PCR, yet TCRdb's version contains in-frame clones alone and is incomplete. Altogether hundreds of thousands of clones are present, 75% to 90% being singletons, with the ten largest covering approximately 5%. The input for sequencing was peripheral blood, taken in a trial of Ad26.COV2.S vaccine versus placebo. The receptor set was obtained from a person aged 18-65 years who received the Ad26.COV2.S COVID-19 vaccine or a placebo.

As to this clone: Other DNA sequences in this sample translate to the same CDR3. The chain joins TRBV18 to TRBJ2-7; D assignment may be TRBD1 or TRBD2 (6 bases each). Germline loops: CDR1 KGHSH, CDR2 LQKENI. Between the trimmed V and J ends, which lost 1 base and 0 bases, there was a span of 13 bases. The CDR3 spans 16 residues. CDR3 sequence (DNA): TGTGCCAGCTCACCACTGGAGGGGGTTCACTCCTACGAGCAGTACTTC. Translating gives CASSPLEGVHSYEQYF. Full variable domain (remainder filled in from reference TRBV18 and TRBJ2-7): NAGVMQNPRHLVRRRGQEARLRCSPMKGHSHVYWYRQLPEEGLKFMVYLQKENIIDESGMPKERFSAEFPKEGPSILRIQQVVRGDSAAYFCASSPLEGVHSYEQYFGPGTRLTVT.

This clone is a singleton in its sample. This chain connects TRBV11-2 to TRBJ2-1; TRBD2 aligns across 9 bases. Germline V CDR1 and CDR2: SGHAT, FQNNGV. The V segment lost 1 base and the J segment 3 bases; nucleotides outside the gene matches: 4. The CDR3 contains 16 residues. CDR3 in DNA: TGTGCCAGCAGCTTAGCGGAACTAGCGGGCTACAATGAGCAGTTCTTC. Residues: CASSLAELAGYNEQFF. Full variable domain (rest looked up from reference TRBV11-2 and TRBJ2-1): EAGVAQSPRYKIIEKRQSVAFWCNPISGHATLYWYQQILGQGPKLLIQFQNNGVVDDSQLPKDRFSAERLKGVDSTLKIQPAKLEDSAVYLCASSLAELAGYNEQFFGPGTRLTVL.

J is TRBJ2-2 and V is TRBV19; perhaps D is TRBD1 or TRBD2 (5 bases each). CDR3 length: 15 residues. From germline, CDR1 is LNHDA and CDR2 SQIVND (reference sequence). The V end was cut by 3 bases, the J end by 7 bases, with 15 bases between. The CDR3 loop is CASSIWQGAGGELFF. Here the CDR3 DNA reads TGTGCCAGTAGTATTTGGCAGGGTGCGGGCGGGGAGCTGTTTTTT.

The V and J genes are TRBV6-4 and TRBJ2-1; 8 bases are a match to TRBD1. Germline lookup yields CDR1 MRHNA and CDR2 SNTAGT. After removal of 3 bases from V and 12 bases from J, the junction contained 4 bases not matched to a gene. The CDR3 runs 12 residues. The CDR3 DNA reads TGTGCCAGCAGTGATAACAGGGGGAGGCAGTTCTTC. It translates to CASSDNRGRQFF.

The chain joins TRBV28 to TRBJ2-1; TRBD2 matches at 12 bases. V trimming: 4 bases; J trimming: 8 bases; junction bases outside the gene matches: 12. The V gene's germline CDR1 is MDHEN and CDR2 SYDVKM. CDR3 length: 17 amino acids. The CDR3 spells CASSSWTSGIFVYEQFF. CDR3 sequence (DNA): TGTGCCAGCAGTTCCTGGACTAGCGGGATTTTTGTCTATGAGCAGTTCTTC. The complete variable domain, with remaining parts taken from reference TRBV28 and TRBJ2-1, reads DVKVTQSSRYLVKRTGEKVFLECVQDMDHENMFWYRQDPGLGLRLIYFSYDVKMKEKGDIPEGYSVSREKKERFSLILESASTNQTSMYLCASSSWTSGIFVYEQFFGPGTRLTVL.

This sequence joins TRBV7-9 and TRBJ1-2; D is perhaps TRBD1 (6 bases). From germline, CDR1 is SEHNR and CDR2 FQNEAQ (reference sequence). Trimming took off 7 bases at V and 0 bases at J, with 15 bases between the two ends. The CDR3 has 15 amino acids. The CDR3 reads CASTRGTPANYGYTF. CDR3 bases: TGTGCCAGCACCCGTGGGACACCCGCTAACTATGGCTACACCTTC.

Comment on this clone: Other DNA sequences from this sample encode an identical CDR3 as well. J is TRBJ2-2 and V is TRBV9; D remains unclear. Germline CDR1 reads SGDLS; CDR2 reads YYNGEE. The length of the CDR3 is 14 residues. The V end lost 0 bases, the J end lost 1 base, and 4 bases lay between the germline ends. The CDR3 is CASSVAGNTGELFF. CDR3 bases: TGTGCCAGCAGCGTAGCCGGGAACACCGGGGAGCTGTTTTTT.

The chain employs TRBV5-1 and TRBJ2-1; D is unclear. Germline V gene sequence: CDR1 SGHRS, CDR2 YFSETQ. The CDR3 contains 11 residues. The V gene lost 1 base and the J gene lost 10 bases, with 6 bases spanning the gap. The CDR3 region is CASSLIGEQFF. The CDR3 nucleotides are TGCGCCAGCAGCTTGATAGGGGAGCAGTTCTTC. Drawing the rest from reference TRBV5-1 and TRBJ2-1, the complete variable domain is KAGVTQTPRYLIKTRGQQVTLSCSPISGHRSVSWYQQTPGQGLQFLFEYFSETQRNKGNFPGRFSGRQFSNSRSEMNVSTLELGDSALYLCASSLIGEQFFGPGTRLTVL.

V and J are TRBV30 and TRBJ2-2, with 8 nucleotides matching TRBD2. Per the germline V gene, CDR1 is GTSNPN and CDR2 is SVGIG (reference sequence). The CDR3 consists of 16 residues. J gave up 7 bases and V 0 bases, and 10 bases lay outside the gene matches. The DNA of the CDR3 is TGTGCCTGGAGTGTGATCGATAGCGGGATAGGCGGGGAGCTGTTTTTT. It yields the protein CAWSVIDSGIGGELFF.

The chain has TRBV24-1 and TRBJ2-1; D gene unclear. Germline CDR1 and CDR2: KGHDR and SFDVKD. The V end was cut by 3 bases, the J end by 8 bases, with 10 bases between. The CDR3 totals 13 residues. CDR3 nucleotides: TGTGCCACCAGTGATCCCCTCATCGATGAGCAGTTCTTC. Its protein is CATSDPLIDEQFF.

The rearrangement links TRBV6-1 to TRBJ1-2, with TRBD1 identical over 7 bases. Germline V gene lookup returns CDR1 MNHNS and CDR2 SASEGT. Germline trimming cut 1 base from V and 8 bases from J; bases unmatched to any gene: 7. This CDR3 has 14 amino acids. The CDR3 is CASSEGTGRLGYTF. In DNA form, the CDR3 reads TGTGCCAGCAGTGAAGGGACAGGTCGGCTAGGCTACACCTTC.

The chain combines TRBV28 with TRBJ1-5; perhaps TRBD1 as D (5 bases). Per germline, CDR1 MDHEN and CDR2 SYDVKM. The CDR3 spans 15 residues. Trimming left V 2 bases short and J 2 bases short, with 10 bases between. This CDR3 is CASSLAQGGNQPQHF. The CDR3 DNA reads TGTGCCAGCAGTTTAGCCCAGGGAGGCAATCAGCCCCAGCATTTT.